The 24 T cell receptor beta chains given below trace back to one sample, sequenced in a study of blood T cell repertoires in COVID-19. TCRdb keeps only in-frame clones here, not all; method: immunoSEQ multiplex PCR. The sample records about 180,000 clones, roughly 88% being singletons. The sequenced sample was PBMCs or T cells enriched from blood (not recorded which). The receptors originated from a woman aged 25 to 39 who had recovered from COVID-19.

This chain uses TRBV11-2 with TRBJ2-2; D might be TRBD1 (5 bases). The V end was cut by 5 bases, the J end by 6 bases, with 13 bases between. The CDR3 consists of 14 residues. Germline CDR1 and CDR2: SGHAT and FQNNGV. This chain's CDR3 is CASSLRRQSGELFF. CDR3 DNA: TGTGCCAGCAGCCTCCGTCGACAGTCCGGGGAGCTGTTTTTT.

The CDR3 protein is CASSPRDLLYEQYF. CDR3 DNA: TGTGCCAGCAGCCCTCGGGATCTCCTCTACGAGCAGTACTTC. The chain uses TRBV9 and TRBJ2-7; TRBD2 is a possible D gene (5 bases). This CDR3 is 14 amino acids long. Germline CDR1 and CDR2: SGDLS and YYNGEE. V was clipped by 4 bases and J by 3 bases, with 14 bases between them.

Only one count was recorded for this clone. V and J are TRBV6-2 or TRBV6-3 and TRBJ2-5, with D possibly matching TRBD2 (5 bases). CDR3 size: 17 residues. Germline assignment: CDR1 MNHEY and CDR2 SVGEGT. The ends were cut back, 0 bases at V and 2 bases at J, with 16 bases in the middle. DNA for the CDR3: TGTGCCAGCAGTTACTCGGTCGGGGAGAAGGGACAAGAGACCCAGTACTTC. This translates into CASSYSVGEKGQETQYF.

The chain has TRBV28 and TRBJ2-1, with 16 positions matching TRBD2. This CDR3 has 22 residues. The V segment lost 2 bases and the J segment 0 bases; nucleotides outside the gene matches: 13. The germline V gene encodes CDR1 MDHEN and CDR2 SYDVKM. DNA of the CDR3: TGTGCCAGCAGTTTAGGGCGTCAACCGGGACTAGCGGGAGGGAGCTCCTACAATGAGCAGTTCTTC. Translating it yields CASSLGRQPGLAGGSSYNEQFF.

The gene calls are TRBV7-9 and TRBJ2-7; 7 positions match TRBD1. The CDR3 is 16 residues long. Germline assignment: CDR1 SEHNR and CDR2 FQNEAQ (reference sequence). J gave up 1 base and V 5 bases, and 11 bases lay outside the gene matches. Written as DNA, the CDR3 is TGTGCCAGCAGCCCGTTACCGGGACAGCCGTCCTACGAGCAGTACTTC. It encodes CASSPLPGQPSYEQYF.

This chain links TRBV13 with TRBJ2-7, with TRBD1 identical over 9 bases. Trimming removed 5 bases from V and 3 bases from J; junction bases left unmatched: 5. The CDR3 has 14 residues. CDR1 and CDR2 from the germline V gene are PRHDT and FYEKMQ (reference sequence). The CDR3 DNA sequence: TGTGCCAGCAGCCAGGGACAGGGAGGCTACGAGCAGTACTTC. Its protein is CASSQGQGGYEQYF.

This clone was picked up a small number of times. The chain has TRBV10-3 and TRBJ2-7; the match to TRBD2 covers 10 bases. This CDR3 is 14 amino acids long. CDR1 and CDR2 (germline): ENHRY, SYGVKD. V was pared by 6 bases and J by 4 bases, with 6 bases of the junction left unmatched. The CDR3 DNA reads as TGTGCCATCAGACCGGGACTAGCGACTTACGAGCAGTACTTC. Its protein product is CAIRPGLATYEQYF.

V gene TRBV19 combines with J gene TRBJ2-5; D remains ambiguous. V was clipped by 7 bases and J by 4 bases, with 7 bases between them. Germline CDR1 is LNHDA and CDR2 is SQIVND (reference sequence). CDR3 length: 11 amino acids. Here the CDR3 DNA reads TGTGCCAGTACCAGTGGAGAGACCCAGTACTTC. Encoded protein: CASTSGETQYF.

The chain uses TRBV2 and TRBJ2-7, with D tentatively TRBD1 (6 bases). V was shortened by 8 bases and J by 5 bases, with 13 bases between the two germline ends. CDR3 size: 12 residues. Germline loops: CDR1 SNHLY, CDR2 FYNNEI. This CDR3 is CASLTGDHEQYF. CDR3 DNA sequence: TGTGCCAGCCTGACAGGAGACCACGAGCAGTACTTC.

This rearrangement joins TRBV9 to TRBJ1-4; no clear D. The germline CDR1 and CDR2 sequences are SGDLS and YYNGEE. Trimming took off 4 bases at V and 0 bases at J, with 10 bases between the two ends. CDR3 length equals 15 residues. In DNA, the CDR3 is TGTGCCAGCAGCCCCCCCGGAGCAACTAATGAAAAACTGTTTTTT. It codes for CASSPPGATNEKLFF. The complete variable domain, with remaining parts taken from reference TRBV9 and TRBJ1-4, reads DSGVTQTPKHLITATGQRVTLRCSPRSGDLSVYWYQQSLDQGLQFLIQYYNGEERAKGNILERFSAQQFPDLHSELNLSSLELGDSALYFCASSPPGATNEKLFFGSGTQLSVL.

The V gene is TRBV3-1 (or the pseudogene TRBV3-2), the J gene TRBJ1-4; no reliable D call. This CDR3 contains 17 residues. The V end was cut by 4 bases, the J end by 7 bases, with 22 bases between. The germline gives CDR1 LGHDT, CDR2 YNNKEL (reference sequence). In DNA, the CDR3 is TGTGCCAGCAGCCCCCAGACGGACTGTTTGATCGGTGAAAAACTGTTTTTT. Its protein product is CASSPQTDCLIGEKLFF.

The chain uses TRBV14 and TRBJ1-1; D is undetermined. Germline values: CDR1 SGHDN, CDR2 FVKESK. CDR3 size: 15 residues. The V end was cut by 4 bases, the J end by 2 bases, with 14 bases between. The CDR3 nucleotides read TGTGCCAGCAGCCGAATTTATACGGTTAACACTGAAGCTTTCTTT. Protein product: CASSRIYTVNTEAFF.

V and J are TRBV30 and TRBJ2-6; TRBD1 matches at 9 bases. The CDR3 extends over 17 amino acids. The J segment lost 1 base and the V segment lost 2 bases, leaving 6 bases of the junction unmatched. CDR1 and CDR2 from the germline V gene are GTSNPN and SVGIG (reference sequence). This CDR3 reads CAWSTGTGISGANVLTF. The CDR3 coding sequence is TGTGCCTGGAGTACCGGGACAGGGATTTCTGGGGCCAACGTCCTGACTTTC.

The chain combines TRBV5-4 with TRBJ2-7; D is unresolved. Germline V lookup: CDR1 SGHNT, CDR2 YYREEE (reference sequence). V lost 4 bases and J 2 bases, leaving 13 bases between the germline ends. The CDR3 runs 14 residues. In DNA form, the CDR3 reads TGTGCCAGCAGCCCGGGTCGCCAACCCTACGAGCAGTACTTC. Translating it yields CASSPGRQPYEQYF.

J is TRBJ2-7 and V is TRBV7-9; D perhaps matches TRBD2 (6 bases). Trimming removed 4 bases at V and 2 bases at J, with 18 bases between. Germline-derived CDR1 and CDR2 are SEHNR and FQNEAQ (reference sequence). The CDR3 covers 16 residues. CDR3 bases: TGTGCCAGCAGCTCTAGTAGCGGACGAGGAGCCTACGAGCAGTACTTC. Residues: CASSSSSGRGAYEQYF.

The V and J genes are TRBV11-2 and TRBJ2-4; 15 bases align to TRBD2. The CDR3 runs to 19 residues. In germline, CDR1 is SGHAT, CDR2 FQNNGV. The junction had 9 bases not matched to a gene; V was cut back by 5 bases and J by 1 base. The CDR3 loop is CASSTQGLAGGGAKNIQYF. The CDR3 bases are TGTGCCAGCAGCACACAGGGACTAGCGGGAGGAGGGGCCAAAAACATTCAGTACTTC.

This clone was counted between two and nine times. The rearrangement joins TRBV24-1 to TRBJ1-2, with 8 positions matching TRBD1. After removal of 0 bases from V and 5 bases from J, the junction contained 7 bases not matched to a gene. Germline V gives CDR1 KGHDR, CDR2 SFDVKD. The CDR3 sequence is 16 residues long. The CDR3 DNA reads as TGTGCCACCAGTGATTTGAATGACAGGGGCCTATATGGCTACACCTTC. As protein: CATSDLNDRGLYGYTF.

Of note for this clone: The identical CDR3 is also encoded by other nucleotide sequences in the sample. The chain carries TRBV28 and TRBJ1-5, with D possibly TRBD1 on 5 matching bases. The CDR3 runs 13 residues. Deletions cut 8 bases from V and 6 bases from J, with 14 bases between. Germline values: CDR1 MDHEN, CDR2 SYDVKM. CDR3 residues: CASSGGWIQPQHF. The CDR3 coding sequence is TGTGCCAGCTCGGGGGGTTGGATTCAGCCCCAGCATTTT.

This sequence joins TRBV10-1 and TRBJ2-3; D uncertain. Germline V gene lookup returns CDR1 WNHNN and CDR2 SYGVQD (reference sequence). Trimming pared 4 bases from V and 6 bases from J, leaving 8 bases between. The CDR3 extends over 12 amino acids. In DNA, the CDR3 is TGCGCCAGCAGTGCCCCAGCGGATACGCAGTATTTT. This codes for CASSAPADTQYF.

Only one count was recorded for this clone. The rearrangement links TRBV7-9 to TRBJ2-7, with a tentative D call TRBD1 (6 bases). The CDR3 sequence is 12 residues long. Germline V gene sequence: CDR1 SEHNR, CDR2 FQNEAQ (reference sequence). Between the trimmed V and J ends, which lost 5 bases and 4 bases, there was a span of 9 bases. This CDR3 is CASSRTGYEQYF. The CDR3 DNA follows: TGTGCCAGCAGCCGTACAGGGTACGAGCAGTACTTC.

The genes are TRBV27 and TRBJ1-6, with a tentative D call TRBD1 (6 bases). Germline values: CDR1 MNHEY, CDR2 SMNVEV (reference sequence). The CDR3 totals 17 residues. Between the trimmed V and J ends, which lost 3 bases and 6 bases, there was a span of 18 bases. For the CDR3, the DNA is TGTGCCAGCAGTTTTCGTTTTCAGGGGCAGATTAATTCACCCCTCCACTTT. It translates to CASSFRFQGQINSPLHF.

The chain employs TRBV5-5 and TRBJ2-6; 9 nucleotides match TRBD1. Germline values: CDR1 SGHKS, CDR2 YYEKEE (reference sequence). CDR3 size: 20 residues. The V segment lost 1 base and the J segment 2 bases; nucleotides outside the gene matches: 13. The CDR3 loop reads CASSLYPRSTGGAGANVLTF. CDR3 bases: TGTGCCAGCAGCTTGTATCCAAGGTCAACAGGGGGCGCTGGGGCCAACGTCCTGACTTTC.

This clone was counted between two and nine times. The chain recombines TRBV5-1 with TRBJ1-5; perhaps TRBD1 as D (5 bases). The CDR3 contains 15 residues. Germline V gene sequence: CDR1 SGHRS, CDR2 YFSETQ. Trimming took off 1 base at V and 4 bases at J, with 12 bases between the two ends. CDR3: CASSLSPGGNQPQHF. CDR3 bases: TGCGCCAGCAGCTTGAGTCCGGGGGGGAATCAGCCCCAGCATTTT.

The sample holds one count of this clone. The CDR3 reads CASSQGSSGRSDTQYF. Written as DNA, the CDR3 is TGTGCCAGCAGCCAAGGGTCTAGCGGGAGATCAGATACGCAGTATTTT. The chain employs TRBV4-2 and TRBJ2-3; TRBD2 matches at 10 bases. CDR1 LGHNA and CDR2 YNFKEQ come from the germline V gene. The CDR3 has 16 residues. V trimming: 1 base; J trimming: 4 bases; junction bases outside the gene matches: 5.